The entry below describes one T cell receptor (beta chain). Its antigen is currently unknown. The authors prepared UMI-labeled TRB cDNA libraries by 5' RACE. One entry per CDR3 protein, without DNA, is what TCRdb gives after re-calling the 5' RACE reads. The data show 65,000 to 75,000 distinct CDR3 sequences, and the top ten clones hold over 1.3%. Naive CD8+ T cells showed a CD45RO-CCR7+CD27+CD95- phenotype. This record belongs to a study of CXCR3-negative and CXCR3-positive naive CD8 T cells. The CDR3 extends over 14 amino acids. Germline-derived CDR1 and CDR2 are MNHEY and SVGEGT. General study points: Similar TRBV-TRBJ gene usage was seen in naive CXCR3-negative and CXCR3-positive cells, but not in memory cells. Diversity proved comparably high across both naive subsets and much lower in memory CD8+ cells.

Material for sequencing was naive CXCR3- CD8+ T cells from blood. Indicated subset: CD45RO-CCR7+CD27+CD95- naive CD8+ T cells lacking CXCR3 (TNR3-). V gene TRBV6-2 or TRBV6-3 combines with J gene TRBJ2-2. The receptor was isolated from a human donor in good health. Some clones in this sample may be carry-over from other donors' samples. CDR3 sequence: CASTGLSNTGELFF.